The 10 T cell receptor beta chains presented below share a single source sample, sequenced in a study of T cells after yellow fever vaccination. MiXCR was run by TCRdb on the 5' RACE reads, yielding one entry per CDR3 protein. The data show around 500,000 distinct CDR3 sequences, with 20% to 25% seen just once and about a sixth held by the top ten. This specimen consisted of PBMCs, obtained roughly 20 days after the first yellow fever vaccination. The receptors were sampled from a man aged 18 to 30 who received the YFV17D yellow fever vaccine.

In this sample, this clonotype turned up a few times. The genes are TRBV6-2 or TRBV6-3 and TRBJ1-2; TRBD1 matches 7 bases. Trimming removed 5 bases from V and 7 bases from J; junction bases left unmatched: 4. The CDR3 sequence is 12 residues long. Germline assignment: CDR1 MNHEY and CDR2 SVGEGT. CDR3 DNA sequence: TGTGCCAGCAGTCCGACAGGGCTTGGCTACACCTTC. Translating it yields CASSPTGLGYTF.

This clonotype has just a few counts. The chain uses TRBV20-1 and TRBJ2-3; D perhaps matches TRBD2 (5 bases). Germline V lookup: CDR1 DFQATT, CDR2 SNEGSKA (reference sequence). V gave up 0 bases and J gave up 0 bases, with 13 bases separating them. CDR3 length equals 16 residues. The CDR3 loop is CSARDILRTSTDTQYF. CDR3 coding DNA: TGCAGTGCTAGAGATATACTTCGGACTAGCACAGATACGCAGTATTTT.

This clonotype came up a few times. The rearrangement joins TRBV23-1 to TRBJ2-7, with TRBD2 as a possible D gene (5 bases). TRBV23-1 is filed as an ORF, its function uncertain. The CDR3 consists of 16 residues. The V gene lost 0 bases and the J gene lost 1 base, with 13 bases spanning the gap. CDR3 DNA sequence: TGCGCCAGCAGTCAATCGTTGGTGAGGGTTTCCTACGAGCAGTACGTC. The encoded protein is CASSQSLVRVSYEQYV.

The chain combines TRBV7-9 with TRBJ2-1; no reliable D call. Germline CDR1 SEHNR, CDR2 FQNEAQ (reference sequence). Trimming stripped 5 bases from V and 8 bases from J, with 19 bases between. There are 15 residues in the CDR3. CDR3 amino acids: CASSPPRSRKDEQFF. CDR3 DNA: TGTGCCAGCAGCCCCCCCCGGAGTCGTAAGGATGAGCAGTTCTTC.

This clonotype came up a few times. V is TRBV5-1 and J is TRBJ2-4; D may correspond to TRBD1 or TRBD2 (5 bases each). This CDR3 comprises 13 residues. The V and J ends lost 3 bases and 11 bases respectively, with 15 bases between them. Germline loops: CDR1 SGHRS, CDR2 YFSETQ. CDR3 residues: CASSSSPWGFQYF. CDR3 nucleotide sequence: TGCGCCAGCAGCTCAAGCCCCTGGGGGTTTCAGTACTTC. Full variable domain (outside the CDR3, taken from reference TRBV5-1 and TRBJ2-4): KAGVTQTPRYLIKTRGQQVTLSCSPISGHRSVSWYQQTPGQGLQFLFEYFSETQRNKGNFPGRFSGRQFSNSRSEMNVSTLELGDSALYLCASSSSPWGFQYFGAGTRLSVL.

This clonotype occurred a few times. The chain links TRBV21-1 to TRBJ2-7; the listed D gene, TRBD2, was not tested against the DNA. TRBV21-1 is annotated as a pseudogene. The CDR3 extends over 16 amino acids. The CDR3 protein is CASSKGDSLSSYEQYF. The CDR3 region has the DNA TGTGCCAGCAGCAAAGGGGACTCCCTGAGCTCCTACGAGCAGTACTTC.

This clonotype has just a few counts. This chain uses TRBV18 with TRBJ2-6, with D perhaps matching TRBD1 (6 bases). The CDR3 consists of 16 residues. Germline V gene sequence: CDR1 KGHSH, CDR2 LQKENI. V lost 2 bases, J lost 4 bases, and 12 bases lay in between. For the CDR3, the DNA is TGTGCCAGCTCACCAGTCAGGGGCAAAGGGGCCAACGTCCTGACTTTC. Translation: CASSPVRGKGANVLTF.

The V gene is TRBV18, the J gene TRBJ1-1, with D possibly matching TRBD1 (5 bases). The CDR3 totals 14 residues. Germline V gene lookup returns CDR1 KGHSH and CDR2 LQKENI. With 6 bases removed from V and 3 bases from J, the gap between germline ends came to 14 bases. CDR3 nucleotides: TGTGCCAGCTCCCGAAGTCAGGGCTACACTGAAGCTTTCTTT. Its translation: CASSRSQGYTEAFF.

This clonotype was picked up a small number of times. The V gene is TRBV7-9, the J gene TRBJ2-1; D is ambiguous. Germline values: CDR1 SEHNR, CDR2 FQNEAQ (reference sequence). The CDR3 covers 18 residues. Trimming cost V 6 bases and J 2 bases, with 23 bases left between them. The CDR3 region has the DNA TGTGCCAGCAGTTTTCCCCCCGACTCCCCCGGAGCCTACAATGAGCAGTTCTTC. This translates into CASSFPPDSPGAYNEQFF.

The V call is TRBV6-5, the J call TRBJ2-1; TRBD1 matches at 8 bases. The CDR3 runs 19 residues. The germline CDR1 and CDR2 sequences are MNHEY and SVGAGI. After removal of 0 bases from V and 4 bases from J, the junction contained 14 bases not matched to a gene. CDR3 sequence (DNA): TGTGCCAGCAGTTACTCGCTGGCTGGTGGGGACAGGATGTACAATGAGCAGTTCTTC. Residues: CASSYSLAGGDRMYNEQFF.